This T cell receptor (beta chain) was captured by sequencing in a study of cytomegalovirus exposure and HLA in healthy donors. Amplification used 60 Vbeta primers and 13 Jbeta primers. Some clones are missing from TCRdb's copy, which holds only in-frame ones; the method was immunoSEQ multiplex PCR. Here the sample spans 30,000 to 35,000 clones, roughly 78% being singletons. In regard to this clone: Its antigen is undetermined.

Germline V gene lookup returns CDR1 SGHRS and CDR2 YFSETQ. V lost 0 bases to trimming and J lost 4 bases; unmatched junction nucleotides: 4. The CDR3 is made up of 15 amino acids. Study outcomes and limitations: In an earlier analysis, most TCR beta V segments were productive about 87% or about 30% of the time.

The sequenced sample was PBMCs. The chain recombines TRBV5-1 with TRBJ1-1; 9 bases agree with TRBD1. The sequence came from a male donor in good health and CMV-seronegative. This CDR3 reads CASSLGGQGGTEAFF. CDR3 sequence (DNA): TGCGCCAGCAGCTTGGGGGGACAGGGAGGCACTGAAGCTTTCTTT.